The clone carrying this TCR beta chain has just one count. Both 60 Vbeta primers and 13 Jbeta primers went into the PCR. Profiling relied on immunoSEQ multiplex PCR, and the TCRdb table lists in-frame clones only, not all of them. Of around 200,000 clones listed, around four fifths are singletons. The data originate from a study of cytomegalovirus exposure and HLA in healthy donors. The sequencing input was PBMCs. The sequence came from a woman aged 60-70 years in good health and CMV-seropositive.

The CDR3 spells CASSWGVGNQPQHF. CDR3 nucleotide sequence: TGTGCCAGCAGTTGGGGGGTAGGCAATCAGCCCCAGCATTTT. The chain links TRBV28 to TRBJ1-5, with D possibly being TRBD1 (5 bases). The CDR3 length is 14 residues. The germline V gene has CDR1 MDHEN and CDR2 SYDVKM. Trimming took 4 bases from V and 2 from J, leaving 9 bases between them.